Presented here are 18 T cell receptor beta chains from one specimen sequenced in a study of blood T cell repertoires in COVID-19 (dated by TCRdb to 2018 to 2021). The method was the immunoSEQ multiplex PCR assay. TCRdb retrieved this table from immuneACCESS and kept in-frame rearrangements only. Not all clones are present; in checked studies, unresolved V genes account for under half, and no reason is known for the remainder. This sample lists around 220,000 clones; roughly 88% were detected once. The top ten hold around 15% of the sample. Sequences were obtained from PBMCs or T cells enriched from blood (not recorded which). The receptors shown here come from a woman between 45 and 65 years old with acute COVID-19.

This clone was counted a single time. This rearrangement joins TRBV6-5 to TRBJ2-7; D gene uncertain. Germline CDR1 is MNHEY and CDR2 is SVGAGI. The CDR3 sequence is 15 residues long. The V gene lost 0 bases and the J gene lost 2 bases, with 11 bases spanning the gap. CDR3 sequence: CASSYSSLSPYEQYF. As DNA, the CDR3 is TGTGCCAGCAGTTACTCGTCTCTCTCCCCCTACGAGCAGTACTTC.

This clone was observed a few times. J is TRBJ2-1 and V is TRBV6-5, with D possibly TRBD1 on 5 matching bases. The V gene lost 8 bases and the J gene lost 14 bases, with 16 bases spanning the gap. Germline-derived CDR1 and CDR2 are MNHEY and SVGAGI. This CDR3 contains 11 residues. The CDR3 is CASEHRGSEFF. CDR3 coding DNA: TGTGCCAGCGAACATAGGGGTAGTGAGTTCTTC.

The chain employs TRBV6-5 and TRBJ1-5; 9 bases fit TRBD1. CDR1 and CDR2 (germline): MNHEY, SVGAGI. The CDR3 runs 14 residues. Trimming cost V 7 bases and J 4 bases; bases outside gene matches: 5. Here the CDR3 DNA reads TGTGCCAGCATCCTACAGGGGGCGAATCAGCCCCAGCATTTT. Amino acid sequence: CASILQGANQPQHF.

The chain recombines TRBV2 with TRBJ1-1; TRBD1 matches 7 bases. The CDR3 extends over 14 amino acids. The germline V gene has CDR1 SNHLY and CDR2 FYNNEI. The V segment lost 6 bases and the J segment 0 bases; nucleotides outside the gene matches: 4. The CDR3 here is CASRPGQVNTEAFF. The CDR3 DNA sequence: TGTGCCAGCAGACCTGGACAGGTGAACACTGAAGCTTTCTTT. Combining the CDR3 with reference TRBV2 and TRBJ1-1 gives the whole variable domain EPEVTQTPSHQVTQMGQEVILRCVPISNHLYFYWYRQILGQKVEFLVSFYNNEISEKSEIFDDQFSVERPDGSNFTLKIRSTKLEDSAMYFCASRPGQVNTEAFFGQGTRLTVV.

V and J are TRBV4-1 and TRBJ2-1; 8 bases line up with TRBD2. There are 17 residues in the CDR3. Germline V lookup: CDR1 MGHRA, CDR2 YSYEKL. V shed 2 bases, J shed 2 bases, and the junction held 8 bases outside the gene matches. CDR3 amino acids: CASSQSNMGLAYNEQFF. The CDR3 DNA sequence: TGCGCCAGCAGCCAAAGCAACATGGGACTAGCCTACAATGAGCAGTTCTTC.

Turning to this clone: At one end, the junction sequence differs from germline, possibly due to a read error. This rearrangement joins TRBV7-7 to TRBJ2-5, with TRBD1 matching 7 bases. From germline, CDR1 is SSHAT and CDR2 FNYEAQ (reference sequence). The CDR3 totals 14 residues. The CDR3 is CASSLQGRGETQYF. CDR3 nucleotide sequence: TGTGCTAGCAGCTTACAGGGGAGAGGAGAGACCCAGTACTTC.

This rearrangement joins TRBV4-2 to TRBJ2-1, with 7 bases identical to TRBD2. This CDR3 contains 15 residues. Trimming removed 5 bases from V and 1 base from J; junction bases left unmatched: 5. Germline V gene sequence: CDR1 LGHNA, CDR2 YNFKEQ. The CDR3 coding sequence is TGTGCCAGCAGCAAAACTAGCGATTCCTACAATGAGCAGTTCTTC. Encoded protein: CASSKTSDSYNEQFF.

The CDR3 DNA sequence: TGTGCCAGCAGCTTAGTTGCCTCCAGGGCGGCCGCCTACGAGCAGTACTTC. Its protein product is CASSLVASRAAAYEQYF. J is TRBJ2-7 and V is TRBV11-2; the D gene is possibly TRBD1 (5 bases). This CDR3 has 17 residues. Per the germline V gene, CDR1 is SGHAT and CDR2 is FQNNGV. Trimming stripped 1 base from V and 2 bases from J, with 18 bases between.

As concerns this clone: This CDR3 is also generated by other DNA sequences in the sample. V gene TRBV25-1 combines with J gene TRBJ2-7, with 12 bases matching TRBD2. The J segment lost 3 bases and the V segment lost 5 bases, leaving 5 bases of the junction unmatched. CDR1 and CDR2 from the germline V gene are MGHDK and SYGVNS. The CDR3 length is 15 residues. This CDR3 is CASSRLAGAHYEQYF. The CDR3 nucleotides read TGTGCCAGCAGTCGACTAGCGGGAGCTCACTACGAGCAGTACTTC.

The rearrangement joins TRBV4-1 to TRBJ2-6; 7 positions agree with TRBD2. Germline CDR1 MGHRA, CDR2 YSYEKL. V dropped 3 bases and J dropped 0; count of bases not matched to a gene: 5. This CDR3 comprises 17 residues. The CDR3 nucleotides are TGCGCCAGCAGCCAGATGGCGGGAGCCTCTGGGGCCAACGTCCTGACTTTC. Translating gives CASSQMAGASGANVLTF.

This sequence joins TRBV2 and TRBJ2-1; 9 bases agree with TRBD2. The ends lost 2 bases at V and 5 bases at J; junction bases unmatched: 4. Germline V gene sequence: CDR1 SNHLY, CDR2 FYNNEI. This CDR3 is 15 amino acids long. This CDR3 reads CASSELASGNNEQFF. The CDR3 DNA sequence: TGTGCCAGCAGTGAACTGGCTAGCGGGAACAATGAGCAGTTCTTC.

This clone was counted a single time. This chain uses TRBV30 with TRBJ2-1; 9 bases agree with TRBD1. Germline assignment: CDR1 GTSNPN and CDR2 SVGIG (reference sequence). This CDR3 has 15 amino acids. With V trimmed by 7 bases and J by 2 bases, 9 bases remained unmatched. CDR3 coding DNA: TGTGCCTATGGAGGGGGACAGGGCCCCTACAATGAGCAGTTCTTC. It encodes CAYGGGQGPYNEQFF.

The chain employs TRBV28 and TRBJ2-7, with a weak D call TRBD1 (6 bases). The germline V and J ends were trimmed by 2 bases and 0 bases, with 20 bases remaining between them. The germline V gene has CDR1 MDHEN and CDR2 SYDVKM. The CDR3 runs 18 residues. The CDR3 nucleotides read TGTGCCAGCAGTTTACCCAACGTCGACAGGTACAGCTCCTACGAGCAGTACTTC. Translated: CASSLPNVDRYSSYEQYF.

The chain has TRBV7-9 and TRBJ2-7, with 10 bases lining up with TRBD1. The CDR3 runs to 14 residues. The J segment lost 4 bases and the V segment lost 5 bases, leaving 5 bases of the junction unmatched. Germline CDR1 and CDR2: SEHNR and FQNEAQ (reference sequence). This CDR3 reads CASSNPGQGYEQYF. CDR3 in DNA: TGTGCCAGCAGCAATCCGGGACAGGGGTACGAGCAGTACTTC.

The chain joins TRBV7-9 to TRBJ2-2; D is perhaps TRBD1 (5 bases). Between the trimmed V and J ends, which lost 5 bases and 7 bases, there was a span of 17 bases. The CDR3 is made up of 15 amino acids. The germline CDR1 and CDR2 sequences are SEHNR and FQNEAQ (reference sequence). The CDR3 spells CASSPRGGVGGELFF. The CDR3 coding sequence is TGTGCCAGCAGCCCTAGGGGTGGGGTCGGCGGGGAGCTGTTTTTT. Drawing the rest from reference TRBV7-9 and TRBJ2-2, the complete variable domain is DTGVSQNPRHKITKRGQNVTFRCDPISEHNRLYWYRQTLGQGPEFLTYFQNEAQLEKSRLLSDRFSAERPKGSFSTLEIQRTEQGDSAMYLCASSPRGGVGGELFFGEGSRLTVL.

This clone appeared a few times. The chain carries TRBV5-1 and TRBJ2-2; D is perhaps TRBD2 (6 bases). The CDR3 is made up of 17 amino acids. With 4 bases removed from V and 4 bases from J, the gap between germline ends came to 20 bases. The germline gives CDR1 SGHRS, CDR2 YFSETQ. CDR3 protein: CASSLRLGGRGTGELFF. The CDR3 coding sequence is TGCGCCAGCAGCCTCCGCCTCGGGGGTCGGGGCACCGGGGAGCTGTTTTTT.

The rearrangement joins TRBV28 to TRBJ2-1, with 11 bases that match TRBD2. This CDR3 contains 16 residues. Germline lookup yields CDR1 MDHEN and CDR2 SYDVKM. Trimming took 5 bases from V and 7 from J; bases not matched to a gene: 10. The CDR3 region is CASSPPTASGGNEQFF. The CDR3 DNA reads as TGTGCCAGCAGTCCCCCCACGGCTAGCGGGGGGAATGAGCAGTTCTTC.

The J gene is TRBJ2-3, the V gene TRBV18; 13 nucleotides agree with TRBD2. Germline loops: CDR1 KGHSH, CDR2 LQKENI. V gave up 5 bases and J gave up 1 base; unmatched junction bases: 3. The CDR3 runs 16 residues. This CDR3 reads CASSKGLAGRTDTQYF. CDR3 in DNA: TGTGCCAGCTCAAAGGGACTAGCGGGACGCACAGATACGCAGTATTTT.